These 16 T cell receptor beta chains came from one sample sequenced in a study of shared clonotypes between healthy human individuals. As defined, naive CD8 cells were CD45RO-negative and positively selected for CCR7, with terminally differentiated effector memory CD45RA+ cells excluded. Clones were sequenced by immunoSEQ multiplex PCR, and TCRdb holds only the in-frame ones, with some missing. The sample has about 2 million clones, roughly 95% seen once. Sequencing used naive CD8+ T cells sorted from blood. The origin of the receptors is a man aged 18-30 years in good health.

The gene calls are TRBV6-5 and TRBJ1-1, with unresolved D. CDR3 length: 14 amino acids. CDR1 and CDR2 from the germline V gene are MNHEY and SVGAGI. V was trimmed by 3 bases and J by 7 bases, leaving 15 bases between them. The CDR3 sequence: CASSYMIGDIEAFF. DNA for the CDR3: TGTGCCAGCAGTTATATGATAGGAGATATTGAAGCTTTCTTT.

The chain joins TRBV12-1 to TRBJ1-2. TRBV12-1 is annotated as a pseudogene. The CDR3 has 15 amino acids. The CDR3, as DNA: TGTGCCAGCAGCTCCCCTATGGACCAAAACTATGGCTACACCTTC. Amino acids: CASSSPMDQNYGYTF.

This clone was counted a few times. The chain joins TRBV5-5 to TRBJ2-2; TRBD1 is a possible D gene (5 bases). The V end was cut by 4 bases, the J end by 5 bases, with 12 bases between. CDR3 length: 14 residues. Germline CDR1 and CDR2: SGHKS and YYEKEE (reference sequence). CDR3 protein: CASSMDPGTGELFF. The CDR3 nucleotides are TGTGCCAGCAGCATGGACCCAGGGACCGGGGAGCTGTTTTTT.

The V and J genes are TRBV6-5 and TRBJ2-1; 10 positions agree with TRBD1. Germline assignment: CDR1 MNHEY and CDR2 SVGAGI. This CDR3 contains 16 residues. With V trimmed by 2 bases and J by 7 bases, 8 bases remained unmatched. Here the CDR3 reads CASSYDLGQGRNEQFF. CDR3 DNA sequence: TGTGCCAGCAGTTACGATTTGGGACAGGGGCGAAATGAGCAGTTCTTC.

The V call is TRBV13, the J call TRBJ1-2; no clear D. CDR1 is PRHDT, CDR2 FYEKMQ, per germline (reference sequence). V was clipped by 9 bases and J by 2 bases, with 4 bases between them. The CDR3 covers 10 residues. CDR3 residues: CASQNYGYTF. The CDR3 DNA sequence: TGTGCCAGTCAGAACTATGGCTACACCTTC.

J is TRBJ2-3 and V is TRBV5-4; D unresolved. CDR3 length: 12 amino acids. The germline V and J ends were trimmed by 1 base and 5 bases, with 5 bases remaining between them. Germline V gene sequence: CDR1 SGHNT, CDR2 YYREEE (reference sequence). The CDR3 reads CASSLSVDTQYF. The CDR3 coding sequence is TGTGCCAGCAGCTTGAGTGTAGATACGCAGTATTTT.

The gene calls are TRBV2 and TRBJ1-1, with a tentative D call TRBD1 (5 bases). The CDR3 is 14 amino acids. Germline V gives CDR1 SNHLY, CDR2 FYNNEI. Trimming shortened V by 7 bases and J by 4 bases, and 16 bases separated the two germline ends. As DNA, the CDR3 is TGTGCCAGCAAGGGTCCGGGGGGAGCCACTGAAGCTTTCTTT. Its protein product is CASKGPGGATEAFF.

The V gene is TRBV4-1, the J gene TRBJ1-1; a possible D gene is TRBD1 (5 bases). The CDR3 has 15 amino acids. Deletions cut 1 base from V and 5 bases from J, with 14 bases between. Germline CDR1 is MGHRA and CDR2 is YSYEKL. This CDR3 is CASSQGQGVGTEAFF. The CDR3 DNA follows: TGCGCCAGCAGCCAAGGCCAGGGAGTTGGTACTGAAGCTTTCTTT.

A note on this clone: Other DNA sequences of this sample code for an identical CDR3. V gene TRBV6-1 combines with J gene TRBJ2-7; TRBD1 matches at 9 bases. V was pared by 6 bases and J by 0 bases, with 0 bases of the junction left unmatched. Germline CDR1 and CDR2: MNHNS and SASEGT. The CDR3 totals 13 residues. DNA for the CDR3: TGTGCCAGCAGGGGACAGGGCTCCTACGAGCAGTACTTC. This translates into CASRGQGSYEQYF.

CDR3 residues: CASRGQGNYNSPLHF. The CDR3 nucleotides are TGTGCCAGCAGAGGACAGGGGAATTATAATTCACCCCTCCACTTT. The chain uses TRBV28 and TRBJ1-6; TRBD1 aligns across 9 bases. The trim removed 6 bases at V and 4 bases at J, leaving 4 bases unmatched. Germline CDR1 is MDHEN and CDR2 is SYDVKM. The CDR3 totals 15 residues.

The rearrangement joins TRBV6-6 to TRBJ1-1; possible D gene TRBD1, 6 bases. This CDR3 is built from 15 residues. V was pared by 2 bases and J by 1 base, with 11 bases between. Germline loops: CDR1 MNHNY, CDR2 SVGAGI (reference sequence). The CDR3 nucleotides are TGTGCCAGCAGTTACCCATCGACAGGGAACACTGAAGCTTTCTTT. This codes for CASSYPSTGNTEAFF.

This sequence joins TRBV25-1 and TRBJ2-5; 8 nucleotides align to TRBD1. This CDR3 is 18 amino acids long. The trim removed 4 bases at V and 5 bases at J, leaving 18 bases unmatched. The germline V gene has CDR1 MGHDK and CDR2 SYGVNS. The CDR3 sequence: CASSGKRSYGQGRETQYF. DNA of the CDR3: TGTGCCAGCAGTGGGAAGAGGTCTTATGGACAGGGCCGGGAGACCCAGTACTTC.

The V gene is TRBV25-1, the J gene TRBJ1-6, with D possibly matching TRBD1 (6 bases). This CDR3 is built from 10 residues. Per the germline V gene, CDR1 is MGHDK and CDR2 is SYGVNS. This chain's CDR3 is CCAGDSPLHF. The CDR3 DNA reads TGTTGCGCAGGGGATTCACCCCTCCACTTT.

This chain joins TRBV7-9 and TRBJ2-7; no definite D call. V lost 1 base, J lost 1 base, and 11 bases lay in between. Per the germline V gene, CDR1 is SEHNR and CDR2 is FQNEAQ (reference sequence). The CDR3 has 15 amino acids. CDR3 nucleotides: TGTGCCAGCAGCTTAGGCCAGTCCCCATCCTACGAGCAGTACTTC. It translates to CASSLGQSPSYEQYF.

The V and J genes are TRBV13 and TRBJ2-3; 7 bases fit TRBD2. The CDR3 sequence is 15 residues long. CDR1 and CDR2 from the germline V gene are PRHDT and FYEKMQ (reference sequence). V lost 2 bases, J lost 2 bases, and 4 bases stayed unmatched. CDR3 protein: CASSLQSGNTDTQYF. In DNA form, the CDR3 reads TGTGCCAGCAGCTTACAAAGCGGGAACACAGATACGCAGTATTTT.

The chain joins TRBV28 to TRBJ2-7; weak D call: TRBD1 (5 bases). CDR3 length: 13 residues. With 6 bases removed from V and 3 bases from J, the gap between germline ends came to 12 bases. Germline CDR1 reads MDHEN; CDR2 reads SYDVKM. The CDR3, as DNA: TGTGCCAGCAGACCTCAGGGATTCTACGAGCAGTACTTC. Its protein is CASRPQGFYEQYF.